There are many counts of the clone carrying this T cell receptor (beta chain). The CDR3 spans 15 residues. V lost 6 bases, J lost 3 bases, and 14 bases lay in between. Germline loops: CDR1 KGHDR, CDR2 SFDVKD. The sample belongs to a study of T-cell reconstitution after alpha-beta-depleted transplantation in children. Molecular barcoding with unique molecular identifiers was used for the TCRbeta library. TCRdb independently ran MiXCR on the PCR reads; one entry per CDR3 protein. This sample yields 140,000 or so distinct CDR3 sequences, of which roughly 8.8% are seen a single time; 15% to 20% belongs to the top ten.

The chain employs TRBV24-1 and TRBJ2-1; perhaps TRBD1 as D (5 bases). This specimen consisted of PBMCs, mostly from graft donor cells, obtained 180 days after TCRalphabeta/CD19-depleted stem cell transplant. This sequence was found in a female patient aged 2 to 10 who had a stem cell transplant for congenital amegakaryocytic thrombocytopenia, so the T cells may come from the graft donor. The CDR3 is CATSRPGQDYNEQFF. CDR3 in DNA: TGTGCCACCAGTCGGCCAGGGCAGGACTACAATGAGCAGTTCTTC.